Sequencing of this TCR beta chain was carried out in a study of CD8+ T cells in alopecia areata. Background on the study: Treated patients took oral tofacitinib at 5 to 10 mg twice daily. Patients took tofacitinib for 6 to 18 months, followed by 6 drug-free months. Findings of the study overall: Because of a solitary nonresponder, the connection of baseline CD8+ expansion to response stays uncertain.

V gave up 0 bases and J gave up 5 bases, with 7 bases separating them. This CDR3 spans 13 amino acids. Germline loops: CDR1 SGHAT, CDR2 FQNNGV. Treatment noted: oral pan-JAK inhibitor, 5-10 mg twice daily. Sequencing used cDNA as its template, made by extracting RNA and reverse transcribing it. Here immunoSEQ multiplex PCR was the method, and the copy in TCRdb shows in-frame clones only, minus some. The table lists approximately 160,000 clones, 50% to 65% of them singletons. Comments on this clone: The antigen is not known.

Material: CD4+ T cells sorted from blood, obtained at week 24, from a patient treated with tofacitinib. The TCR sequence derives from a human donor with alopecia areata. The V call is TRBV11-2, the J call TRBJ2-5; possible D gene TRBD1, 5 bases. The CDR3: CASSLDRVETQYF. The DNA for the CDR3 is TGTGCCAGCAGCTTAGACAGGGTTGAGACCCAGTACTTC.